This TCR beta chain was obtained from a study of T cell changes during pregnancy in multiple sclerosis. The method was immunoSEQ multiplex PCR; TCRdb's version includes in-frame clones alone and lacks a portion of them. The sample lists 25,000 to 35,000 clones; roughly nine tenths were seen once. CDR1 is SNHLY and CDR2 is FYNNEI in the germline V gene. With 7 bases removed from V and 4 bases from J, the gap between germline ends came to 14 bases. The CDR3 totals 13 residues. Sequenced here: peripheral blood, sampled in the first trimester of pregnancy. The clonotype was recovered from a female donor in good health, enrolled as a control in a pregnancy study. The V call is TRBV2, the J call TRBJ2-7; D remains unclear. The CDR3, as DNA: TGTGCCAGCACGCCCAGCGCGACTTACGAGCAGTACTTC. Protein sequence: CASTPSATYEQYF.